Each of the 8 T cell receptor beta chains below was sequenced from the same sample in a study of CD8 T cells in ankylosing spondylitis. These receptors have no identified antigens. TCRdb re-derived calls from the 5' RACE reads in MiXCR, one entry per CDR3 protein. The table has about 220,000 distinct CDR3 sequences, 6% to 8.5% seen once. The study's findings and limits: A motif of eight highly homologous TCR beta variants was seen as apparently characteristic of ankylosing spondylitis blood.

Sequencing was performed on blood, either unsorted or a sorted T cell fraction (not recorded which). Every receptor here comes from a male donor with ankylosing spondylitis.

The table lists this clonotype with many counts. This rearrangement joins TRBV4-1 to TRBJ1-1, with D possibly being TRBD1 (6 bases). The CDR3 spans 20 residues. V was clipped by 4 bases and J by 3 bases, with 30 bases between them. Germline values: CDR1 MGHRA, CDR2 YSYEKL. The CDR3 protein is CASSLRNPGAHIQSYTEAFF. The CDR3 DNA follows: TGCGCCAGCAGCCTTAGAAATCCAGGGGCTCATATTCAAAGCTACACTGAAGCTTTCTTT.

This clonotype was counted at least ten times. This rearrangement joins TRBV7-9 to TRBJ1-1; D is uncertain. The CDR3 totals 12 residues. In germline, CDR1 is SEHNR, CDR2 FQNEAQ (reference sequence). The V and J ends lost 5 bases and 3 bases respectively, with 7 bases between them. The CDR3 region has the DNA TGTGCCAGCAGCCTCCTGTACACTGAAGCTTTCTTT. Its protein is CASSLLYTEAFF.

This clonotype was picked up many times. The V and J genes are TRBV18 and TRBJ2-1, with D possibly TRBD1 on 5 matching bases. Trimming removed 5 bases from V and 4 bases from J, with 12 bases in between. The germline CDR1 and CDR2 sequences are KGHSH and LQKENI. This CDR3 is 14 amino acids long. CDR3 nucleotides: TGTGCCAGCTCAATAGGGGAAGGTTACAATGAGCAGTTCTTC. Translation: CASSIGEGYNEQFF.

The sample holds many counts of this clonotype. The V gene is TRBV6-1, the J gene TRBJ2-2, with a weak D call TRBD2 (5 bases). The V and J ends lost 8 bases and 5 bases respectively, with 21 bases between them. This CDR3 has 16 amino acids. The germline V gene has CDR1 MNHNS and CDR2 SASEGT. CDR3 coding DNA: TGTGCCAGCGCCCTATCGGGGAATGAAGGGACCGGGGAGCTGTTTTTT. Translation gives CASALSGNEGTGELFF.

The CDR3: CATNDRVSEEQYF. The CDR3 bases are TGTGCCACCAACGACAGGGTGTCTGAGGAGCAGTACTTC. The chain has TRBV19 and TRBJ2-7; TRBD1 matches at 7 bases. J was trimmed by 7 bases and V by 10 bases; bases with no gene match: 13. Germline CDR1 reads LNHDA; CDR2 reads SQIVND (reference sequence). The CDR3 consists of 13 residues.

There are many counts of this clonotype. The J gene is TRBJ2-1, the V gene TRBV7-7, with TRBD2 matching 7 bases. There are 15 residues in the CDR3. Germline-derived CDR1 and CDR2 are SSHAT and FNYEAQ (reference sequence). The CDR3 region has the DNA TGTGCTAGCGCGGACAACCTGGGGGGGATCGATGAGCAGTTCTTC. Its translation is CASADNLGGIDEQFF.

The genes are TRBV7-9 and TRBJ2-1; 10 nucleotides line up with TRBD2. The J segment lost 8 bases and the V segment lost 5 bases, leaving 9 bases of the junction unmatched. There are 15 residues in the CDR3. Per germline, CDR1 SEHNR and CDR2 FQNEAQ (reference sequence). The CDR3 is CASSPSGTSVYEQFF. The CDR3 DNA sequence: TGTGCCAGCAGCCCAAGCGGGACTAGCGTCTATGAGCAGTTCTTC.

This clonotype occurred a few times. V gene TRBV27 combines with J gene TRBJ2-1, with D perhaps being TRBD1 or TRBD2 (6 bases each). Germline CDR1 reads MNHEY; CDR2 reads SMNVEV (reference sequence). The length of the CDR3 is 16 residues. Trimming removed 8 bases at V and 4 bases at J, with 21 bases between. CDR3 sequence reads: CASGNRGRVLYNEQFF. The CDR3 DNA is TGTGCCAGCGGCAACCGGGGGCGGGTCCTTTACAATGAGCAGTTCTTC.